Each of the 15 T cell receptor beta chains below was sequenced from the same sample in a study of blood T cell repertoires in COVID-19. Using immunoSEQ multiplex PCR, the repertoire was profiled, and TCRdb retains in-frame clones only, with some absent. The data contain 150,000 to 200,000 clones, 84% of them singletons. The specimen was PBMCs or T cells enriched from blood (not recorded which). The source is a woman aged 45 to 65 who had recovered from COVID-19.

J is TRBJ2-3 and V is TRBV7-9, with 8 bases fitting TRBD1. Trimming cost V 5 bases and J 4 bases; bases outside gene matches: 8. The CDR3 runs 15 residues. The germline CDR1 and CDR2 sequences are SEHNR and FQNEAQ (reference sequence). The CDR3 here is CASSTTGGFADTQYF. CDR3 nucleotide sequence: TGTGCCAGCAGCACAACAGGGGGATTCGCAGATACGCAGTATTTT.

This clone is a singleton in its sample. The chain uses TRBV28 and TRBJ2-1, with a tentative D call TRBD1 (6 bases). Trimming shortened V by 5 bases and J by 3 bases, and 11 bases separated the two germline ends. CDR1 is MDHEN, CDR2 SYDVKM, per germline. The CDR3 consists of 14 residues. CDR3 DNA sequence: TGTGCCAGCAGTCCGACAGGATTCTACAATGAGCAGTTCTTC. Translated: CASSPTGFYNEQFF.

The chain is built from TRBV5-1 and TRBJ2-5; 8 nucleotides match TRBD2. The V segment lost 2 bases and the J segment 2 bases; nucleotides outside the gene matches: 8. Germline V CDR1 and CDR2: SGHRS, YFSETQ. The CDR3 is made up of 16 amino acids. CDR3 in amino acids: CASSLTGGNLQETQYF. The CDR3 bases are TGCGCCAGCAGCTTAACGGGAGGGAACCTACAAGAGACCCAGTACTTC.

This chain uses TRBV7-3 with TRBJ1-3, with TRBD1 identical over 11 bases. This CDR3 contains 16 residues. Germline values: CDR1 SGHTA, CDR2 FQGTGA. With V trimmed by 3 bases and J by 11 bases, 12 bases remained unmatched. CDR3 nucleotide sequence: TGTGCCAGCAGCTTTTCCCCGGCCGGGACAGGGGGGTCCATATATTTT. It yields the protein CASSFSPAGTGGSIYF.

The chain recombines TRBV28 with TRBJ2-7, with a tentative D call TRBD2 (6 bases). This CDR3 comprises 14 residues. The V gene lost 3 bases and the J gene lost 6 bases, with 15 bases spanning the gap. CDR1 is MDHEN and CDR2 is SYDVKM in the germline V gene. The CDR3, as DNA: TGTGCCAGCAGTTTTTCGACTAGTCGGTTCGAGCAGTACTTC. Residues: CASSFSTSRFEQYF. Filled out from reference TRBV28 and TRBJ2-7, the complete variable domain reads DVKVTQSSRYLVKRTGEKVFLECVQDMDHENMFWYRQDPGLGLRLIYFSYDVKMKEKGDIPEGYSVSREKKERFSLILESASTNQTSMYLCASSFSTSRFEQYFGPGTRLTVT.

The V call is TRBV11-2, the J call TRBJ2-3; tentatively, D is TRBD2 (5 bases). Germline lookup yields CDR1 SGHAT and CDR2 FQNNGV. V shed 1 base and J shed 6 bases, with 14 bases lying between them. The CDR3 covers 15 residues. The CDR3 nucleotides are TGTGCCAGCAGCTTAGGGGTACTAGACTCGGATACGCAGTATTTT. Amino acid sequence: CASSLGVLDSDTQYF.

V is TRBV7-3 and J is TRBJ2-3; 8 nucleotides align to TRBD2. Germline loops: CDR1 SGHTA, CDR2 FQGTGA. This CDR3 is 17 amino acids long. J was trimmed by 1 base and V by 0 bases; bases with no gene match: 6. The CDR3 loop reads CASSLTAGVDRTDTQYF. CDR3 coding DNA: TGTGCCAGCAGCTTAACAGCGGGGGTAGATCGCACAGATACGCAGTATTTT. Filled out from reference TRBV7-3 and TRBJ2-3, the complete variable domain reads GAGVSQTPSNKVTEKGKYVELRCDPISGHTALYWYRQSLGQGPEFLIYFQGTGAADDSGLPNDRFFAVRPEGSVSTLKIQRTERGDSAVYLCASSLTAGVDRTDTQYFGPGTRLTVL.

This clone has a single count. This sequence joins TRBV29-1 and TRBJ1-3; tentative D call: TRBD1 (5 bases). From germline, CDR1 is SQVTM and CDR2 ANQGSEA. The length of the CDR3 is 13 residues. V lost 3 bases and J lost 4, with 10 bases in between. CDR3 in DNA: TGCAGCGTTGACGCTGGACACGGAAACACCATATATTTT. It translates to CSVDAGHGNTIYF.

CDR3 sequence: CSASRGHSYNEQFF. DNA for the CDR3: TGCAGTGCTAGTCGGGGACACTCCTACAATGAGCAGTTCTTC. This chain uses TRBV20-1 with TRBJ2-1; TRBD1 is a possible D gene (6 bases). The CDR3 is 14 amino acids. Germline V gene data show CDR1 as DFQATT and CDR2 as SNEGSKA (reference sequence). V was clipped by 3 bases and J by 0 bases, with 9 bases between them.

The chain combines TRBV9 with TRBJ2-7, with TRBD2 matching 10 bases. CDR1 is SGDLS and CDR2 is YYNGEE in the germline V gene. The CDR3 totals 15 residues. V lost 4 bases and J lost 5; bases outside the gene matches: 9. CDR3 coding DNA: TGTGCCAGCAGCCACGCTAGCGGGAGTACGAACGAGCAGTACTTC. Translation gives CASSHASGSTNEQYF.

This clone came up a few times. The chain employs TRBV9 and TRBJ2-1, with 12 nucleotides matching TRBD2. CDR3 length: 20 amino acids. From germline, CDR1 is SGDLS and CDR2 YYNGEE. Trimming cost V 0 bases and J 1 base; bases outside gene matches: 11. CDR3 sequence (DNA): TGTGCCAGCAGCGTAGCTACTAGCGGGGGGACCCGATTTTCCTACAATGAGCAGTTCTTC. Translated: CASSVATSGGTRFSYNEQFF.

The chain is built from TRBV9 and TRBJ2-3; TRBD2 agrees at 12 bases. Germline CDR1 and CDR2: SGDLS and YYNGEE. The CDR3 spans 17 residues. The J segment lost 1 base and the V segment lost 4 bases, leaving 7 bases of the junction unmatched. The CDR3, as DNA: TGTGCCAGCAGCTTGTCTAGCGGGGGGGCCGGCACAGATACGCAGTATTTT. Its protein is CASSLSSGGAGTDTQYF.

The J gene is TRBJ2-1, the V gene TRBV28, with 10 bases aligning to TRBD2. The CDR3 spans 16 residues. The germline gives CDR1 MDHEN, CDR2 SYDVKM. V was clipped by 7 bases and J by 3 bases; unmatched bases: 9. The CDR3 DNA reads as TGTGCCAGCACCCCAGGCCTAGCGGGGGTCTACAATGAGCAGTTCTTC. It translates to CASTPGLAGVYNEQFF. Complete variable domain (other parts from reference TRBV28 and TRBJ2-1): DVKVTQSSRYLVKRTGEKVFLECVQDMDHENMFWYRQDPGLGLRLIYFSYDVKMKEKGDIPEGYSVSREKKERFSLILESASTNQTSMYLCASTPGLAGVYNEQFFGPGTRLTVL.

This chain joins TRBV6-6 and TRBJ1-2; D perhaps matches TRBD1 (5 bases). V was pared by 6 bases and J by 8 bases, with 13 bases between. Per the germline V gene, CDR1 is MNHNY and CDR2 is SVGAGI (reference sequence). This CDR3 is built from 12 residues. The CDR3 protein is CASRSSGGGYTF. CDR3 in DNA: TGTGCCAGCAGGTCCTCCGGGGGAGGCTACACCTTC.

The CDR3 sequence: CASSSTSGRANEQFF. CDR3 sequence (DNA): TGTGCCAGCAGCTCAACTAGCGGGAGGGCCAATGAGCAGTTCTTC. This chain uses TRBV5-5 with TRBJ2-1, with 13 bases matching TRBD2. The CDR3 extends over 15 amino acids. Germline assignment: CDR1 SGHKS and CDR2 YYEKEE (reference sequence). Trimming at V came to 3 bases and at J to 6 bases, leaving 3 bases not matched to a gene.